These T cell receptor beta chains were read from a single sample in a study of cytomegalovirus exposure and HLA in healthy donors. The table came from immunoSEQ multiplex PCR; TCRdb's copy has only in-frame clones and leaves some out. The sample carries about 160,000 clones, about 96% recorded once. The sample comprised PBMCs. These receptors were obtained from a woman in her late teens or twenties in good health and CMV-seronegative. Each CDR3 is given with its conserved first and last residue.

V: TRBV6-5; J: TRBJ2-7; CDR3: CASSPSRGVGYEQYF
V: TRBV11-2; J: TRBJ2-5; CDR3: CASSFSGTSGGIQETQYF
V: TRBV5-5; J: TRBJ1-2; CDR3: CASSFPGTGGGYTF
V: TRBV27; J: TRBJ2-4; CDR3: CASSPDRALDKNIQYF
V: TRBV5-1; J: TRBJ2-7; CDR3: CASSLDPGNYEQYF
V: TRBV6-1; J: TRBJ1-3; CDR3: CASSAQYSGNTIYF
V: TRBV19; J: TRBJ1-6; CDR3: CASSDQGNSPLHF
V: TRBV9; J: TRBJ2-1; CDR3: CASGPGLAGGLNEQFF
V: TRBV7-9; J: TRBJ2-1; CDR3: CASSSRGGIEQFF
V: TRBV7-3; J: TRBJ2-7; CDR3: CASSLVGTVNSYEQYF
V: TRBV27; J: TRBJ2-5; CDR3: CASSFGQRAETQYF
V: TRBV19; J: TRBJ1-2; CDR3: CASSGGSLSSNYGYTF